This paragraph reports one T cell receptor beta chain. Its cognate antigen has yet to be identified. It has no much larger one-base neighbor in the sample; base qualities were not kept. This record comes from a study of human T cells and chemical hapten exposure (dated by TCRdb to about 2021). Some background on the complete study: Libraries were combined into a pool for sequencing, and differences in TCR yield between samples came mainly from small differences in library volumes within the pool. This study followed changes in the peripheral blood TCR repertoire in vivo during primary and secondary sensitization of alopecia patients to the hapten diphenylcyclopropenone (DPC). Each blood RNA sample was used to sequence both TCR alpha and TCR beta chains. Study-wide findings and limitations: DPC sensitization did not change the number of TCRs with a frequency above 1 in 1000, and there was no evidence of changes in global repertoire structure. Repeated subsampling changed both the strength of the expansion versus patch-test correlation and the threshold at which that correlation became significant.

To prepare the library, RACE was applied. Sequenced on a NextSeq 500. During library preparation, unique molecular identifiers were attached to individual cDNA molecules so that TCRs could be counted in a quantitative, reproducible way. As for the original processing: A median of around 96,000 TCRs per sample was observed, with a range of 23,224 to 690,600. V, J and CDR3 annotation of the TCR reads was performed with the Decombinator software suite. For PS versus PT1 abundance plots, all samples were subsampled to the same number of TCRs (28,000). TCRs were defined as expanded if absent before sensitization and observed at least eight times at the 2-week time point. The public reads were reprocessed in TCRdb via fastp at Q25 and MiXCR, keeping in-frame beta chains. One record per CDR3 amino acid sequence lists the most common genes and DNA. These V and J calls originate from TCRdb's pipeline instead of the authors' own analysis. In all, the sample holds 65,000 to 95,000 distinct CDR3 sequences, and about 8.6% of those were seen once. Clones ranked in the top ten supply about 1.7% of the sample.

The intended sense of this specimen's time point label: healthy volunteer bleed at 6 weeks. Total RNA was isolated from unfractionated whole blood collected in Tempus Blood RNA tubes. A few healthy volunteers were used as TCR sequencing controls and were bled at day 0, 2 weeks and 6 weeks. The sample consisted of whole blood. The clonotype originates from a female donor in good health. Some clones in this sample may be carry-over from other donors' samples.

The sequence in DNA is TGTGCCAGCAGGACCGGGACAGGGGCGCCCCTTTATAATTCACCCCTCCACTTT. This codes for CASRTGTGAPLYNSPLHF. The chain employs TRBV21-1 and TRBJ1-6; the table's TRBD1 call for D was not verified on the DNA. TRBV21-1 is given as a pseudogene. The CDR3 spans 18 residues, from the cysteine through the phenylalanine. Only the CDR3 DNA stays, 54 bases, in frame from base 1.